The present T cell receptor beta chain was sequenced within a study of cytomegalovirus exposure and HLA in healthy donors. Study at large: HLA-typed donors were the source of approximately 85 million unique TCRs held in an early data release. Overall study results and limits: The authors considered a cluster of highly shared sequence variants likely to be a sequencing artifact. Reports described diagnosis of cytomegalovirus status by the classifier as highly specific and sensitive.

As to this clone: Its antigen is unknown.

Researchers ran the PCR with 60 Vbeta and 13 Jbeta primers. The method was immunoSEQ multiplex PCR; TCRdb's version includes in-frame clones alone and lacks a portion of them. This sample has 170,000 or so clones, with 80% found just once. Though probably carrying unrecorded immune exposures, donors were nominally healthy at sampling. The clonotype was recovered from a boy between 10 and 17 years old in good health and CMV-seronegative. The sequencing input was PBMCs.

Here the CDR3 DNA reads TGTGCCTGGAGTGTGGACATGAACACTGAAGCTTTCTTT. Translating it yields CAWSVDMNTEAFF. The chain uses TRBV30 and TRBJ1-1; D may be TRBD1 (5 bases). V gave up 0 bases and J gave up 0 bases, with 5 bases separating them. This CDR3 region has 13 residues. Germline V gene lookup returns CDR1 GTSNPN and CDR2 SVGIG (reference sequence).